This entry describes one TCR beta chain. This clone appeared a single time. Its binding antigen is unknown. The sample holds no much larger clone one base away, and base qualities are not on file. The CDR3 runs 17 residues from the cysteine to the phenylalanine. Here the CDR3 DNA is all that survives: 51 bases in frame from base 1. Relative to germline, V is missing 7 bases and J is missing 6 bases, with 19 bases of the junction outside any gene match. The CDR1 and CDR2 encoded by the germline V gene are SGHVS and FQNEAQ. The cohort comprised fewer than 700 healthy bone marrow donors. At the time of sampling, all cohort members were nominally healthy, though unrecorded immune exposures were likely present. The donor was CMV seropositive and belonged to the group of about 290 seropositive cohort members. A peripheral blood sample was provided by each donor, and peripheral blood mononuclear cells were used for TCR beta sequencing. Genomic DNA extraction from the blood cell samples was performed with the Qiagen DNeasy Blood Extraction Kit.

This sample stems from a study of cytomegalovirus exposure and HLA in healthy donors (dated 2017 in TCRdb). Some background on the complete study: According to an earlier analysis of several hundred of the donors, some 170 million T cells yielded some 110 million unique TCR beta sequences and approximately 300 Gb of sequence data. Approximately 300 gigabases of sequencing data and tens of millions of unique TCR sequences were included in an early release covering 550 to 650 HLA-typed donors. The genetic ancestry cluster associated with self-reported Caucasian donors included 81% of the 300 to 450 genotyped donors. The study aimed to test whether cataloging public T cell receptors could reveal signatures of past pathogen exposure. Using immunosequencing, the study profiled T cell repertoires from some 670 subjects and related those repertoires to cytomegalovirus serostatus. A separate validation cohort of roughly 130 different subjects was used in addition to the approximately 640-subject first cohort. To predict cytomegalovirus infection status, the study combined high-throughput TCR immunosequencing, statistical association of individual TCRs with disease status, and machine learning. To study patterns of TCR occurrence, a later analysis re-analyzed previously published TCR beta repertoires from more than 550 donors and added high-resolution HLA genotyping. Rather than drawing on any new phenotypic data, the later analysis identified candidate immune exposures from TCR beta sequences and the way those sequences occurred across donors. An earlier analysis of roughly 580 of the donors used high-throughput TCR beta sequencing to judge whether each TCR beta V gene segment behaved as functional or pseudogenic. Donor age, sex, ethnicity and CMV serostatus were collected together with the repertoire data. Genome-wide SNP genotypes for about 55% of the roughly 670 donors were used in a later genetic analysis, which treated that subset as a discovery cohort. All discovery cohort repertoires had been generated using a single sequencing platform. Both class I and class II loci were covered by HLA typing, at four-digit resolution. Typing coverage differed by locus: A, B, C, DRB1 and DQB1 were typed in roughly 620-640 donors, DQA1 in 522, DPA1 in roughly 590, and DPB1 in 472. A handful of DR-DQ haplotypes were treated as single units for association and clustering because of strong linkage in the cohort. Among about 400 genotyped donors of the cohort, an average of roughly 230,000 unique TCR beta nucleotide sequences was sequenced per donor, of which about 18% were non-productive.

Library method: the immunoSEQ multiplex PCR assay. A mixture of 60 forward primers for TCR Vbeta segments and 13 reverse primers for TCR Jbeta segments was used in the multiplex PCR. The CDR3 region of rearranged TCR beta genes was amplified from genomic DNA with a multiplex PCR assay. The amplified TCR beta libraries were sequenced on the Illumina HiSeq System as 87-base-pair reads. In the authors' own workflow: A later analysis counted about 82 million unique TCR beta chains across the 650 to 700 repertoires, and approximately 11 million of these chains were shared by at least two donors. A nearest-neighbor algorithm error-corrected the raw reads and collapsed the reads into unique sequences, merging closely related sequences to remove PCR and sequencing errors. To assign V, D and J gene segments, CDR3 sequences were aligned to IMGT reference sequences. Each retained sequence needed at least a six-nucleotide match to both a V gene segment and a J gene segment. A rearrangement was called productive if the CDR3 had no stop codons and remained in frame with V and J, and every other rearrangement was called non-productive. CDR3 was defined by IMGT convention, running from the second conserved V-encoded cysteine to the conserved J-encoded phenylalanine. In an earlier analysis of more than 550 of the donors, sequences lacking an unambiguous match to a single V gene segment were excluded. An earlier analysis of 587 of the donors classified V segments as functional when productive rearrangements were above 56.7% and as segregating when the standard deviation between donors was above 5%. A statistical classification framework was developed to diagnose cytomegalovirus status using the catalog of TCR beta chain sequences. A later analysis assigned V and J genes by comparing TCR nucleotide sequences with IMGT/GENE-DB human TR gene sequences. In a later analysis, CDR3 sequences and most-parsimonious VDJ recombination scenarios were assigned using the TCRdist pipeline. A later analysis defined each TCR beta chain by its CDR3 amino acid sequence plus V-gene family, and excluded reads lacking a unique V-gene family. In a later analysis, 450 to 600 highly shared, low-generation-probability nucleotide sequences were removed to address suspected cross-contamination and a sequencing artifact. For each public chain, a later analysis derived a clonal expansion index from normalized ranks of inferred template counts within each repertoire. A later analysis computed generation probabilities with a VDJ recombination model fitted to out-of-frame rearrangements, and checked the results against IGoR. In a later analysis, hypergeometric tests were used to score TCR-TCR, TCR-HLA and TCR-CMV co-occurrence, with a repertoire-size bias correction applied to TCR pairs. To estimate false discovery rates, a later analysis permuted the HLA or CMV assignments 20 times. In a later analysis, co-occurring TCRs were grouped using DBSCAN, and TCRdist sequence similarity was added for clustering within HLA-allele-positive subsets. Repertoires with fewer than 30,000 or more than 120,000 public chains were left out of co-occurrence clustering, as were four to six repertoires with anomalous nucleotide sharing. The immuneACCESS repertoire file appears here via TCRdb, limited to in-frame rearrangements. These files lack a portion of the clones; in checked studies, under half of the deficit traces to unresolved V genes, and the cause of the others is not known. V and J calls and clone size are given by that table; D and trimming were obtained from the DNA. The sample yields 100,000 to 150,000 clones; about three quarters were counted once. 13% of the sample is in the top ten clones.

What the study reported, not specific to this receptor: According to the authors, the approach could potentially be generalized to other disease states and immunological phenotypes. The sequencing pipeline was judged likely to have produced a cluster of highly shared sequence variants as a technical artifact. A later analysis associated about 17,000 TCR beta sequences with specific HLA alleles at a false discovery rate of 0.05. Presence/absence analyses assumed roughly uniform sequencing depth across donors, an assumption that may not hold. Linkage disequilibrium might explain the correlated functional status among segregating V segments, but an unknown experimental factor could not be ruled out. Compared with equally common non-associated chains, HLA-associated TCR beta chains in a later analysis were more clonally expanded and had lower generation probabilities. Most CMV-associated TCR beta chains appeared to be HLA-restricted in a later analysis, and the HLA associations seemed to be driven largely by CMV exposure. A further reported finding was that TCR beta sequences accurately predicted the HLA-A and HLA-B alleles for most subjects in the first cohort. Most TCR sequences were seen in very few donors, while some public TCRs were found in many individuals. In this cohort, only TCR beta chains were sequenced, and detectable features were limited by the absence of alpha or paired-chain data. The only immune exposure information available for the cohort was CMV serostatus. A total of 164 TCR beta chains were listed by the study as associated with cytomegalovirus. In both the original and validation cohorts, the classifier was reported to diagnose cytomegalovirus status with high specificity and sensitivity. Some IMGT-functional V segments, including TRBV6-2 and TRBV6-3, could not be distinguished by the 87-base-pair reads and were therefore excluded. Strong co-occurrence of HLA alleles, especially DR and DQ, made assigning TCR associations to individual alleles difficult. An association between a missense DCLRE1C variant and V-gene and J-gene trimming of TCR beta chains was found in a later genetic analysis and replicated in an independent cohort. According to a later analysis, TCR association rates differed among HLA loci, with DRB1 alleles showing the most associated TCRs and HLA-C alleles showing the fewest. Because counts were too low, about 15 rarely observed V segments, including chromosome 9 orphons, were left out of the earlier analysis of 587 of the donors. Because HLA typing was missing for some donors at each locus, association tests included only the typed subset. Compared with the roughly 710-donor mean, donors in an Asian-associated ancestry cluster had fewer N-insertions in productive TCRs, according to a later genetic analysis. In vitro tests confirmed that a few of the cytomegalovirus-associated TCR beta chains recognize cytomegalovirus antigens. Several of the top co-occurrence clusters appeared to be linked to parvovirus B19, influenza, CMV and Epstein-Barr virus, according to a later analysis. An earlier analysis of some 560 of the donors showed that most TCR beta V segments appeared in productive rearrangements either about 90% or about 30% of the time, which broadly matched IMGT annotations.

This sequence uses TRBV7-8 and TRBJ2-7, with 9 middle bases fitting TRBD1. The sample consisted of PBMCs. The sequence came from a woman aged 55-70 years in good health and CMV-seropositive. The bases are TGTGCCAGCATCGGGACGAACCGGGACAGGGTTGGTGCCGAGCAGTACTTC. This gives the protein CASIGTNRDRVGAEQYF.